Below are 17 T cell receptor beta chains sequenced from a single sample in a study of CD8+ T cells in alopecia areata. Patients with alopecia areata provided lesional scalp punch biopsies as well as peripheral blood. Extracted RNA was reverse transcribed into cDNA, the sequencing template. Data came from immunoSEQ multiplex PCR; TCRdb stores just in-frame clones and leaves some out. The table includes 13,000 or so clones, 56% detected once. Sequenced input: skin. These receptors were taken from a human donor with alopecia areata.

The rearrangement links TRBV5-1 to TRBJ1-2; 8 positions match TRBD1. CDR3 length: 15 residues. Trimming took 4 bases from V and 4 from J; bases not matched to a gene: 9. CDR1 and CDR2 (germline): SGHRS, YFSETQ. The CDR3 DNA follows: TGCGCCAGCAGCATCCGGGACAGGTCCCCCTATGGCTACACCTTC. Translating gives CASSIRDRSPYGYTF.

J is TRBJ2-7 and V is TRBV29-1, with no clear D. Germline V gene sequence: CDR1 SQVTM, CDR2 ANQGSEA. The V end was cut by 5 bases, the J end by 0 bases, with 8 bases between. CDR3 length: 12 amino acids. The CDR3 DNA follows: TGCAGCGTTACGGAGAGCTCCTACGAGCAGTACTTC. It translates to CSVTESSYEQYF.

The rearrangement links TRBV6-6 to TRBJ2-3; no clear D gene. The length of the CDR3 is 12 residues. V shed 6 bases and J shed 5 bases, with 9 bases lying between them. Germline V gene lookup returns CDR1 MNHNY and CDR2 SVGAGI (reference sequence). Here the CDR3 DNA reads TGTGCCAGCAGGTCCGAAGGAGATACGCAGTATTTT. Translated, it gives CASRSEGDTQYF.

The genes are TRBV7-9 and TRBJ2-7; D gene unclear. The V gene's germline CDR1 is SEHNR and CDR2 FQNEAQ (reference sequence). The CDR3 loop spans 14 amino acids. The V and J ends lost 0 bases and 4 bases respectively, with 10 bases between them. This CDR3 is CASSLALGPYEQYF. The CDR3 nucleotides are TGTGCCAGCAGCTTAGCGCTGGGTCCTTACGAGCAGTACTTC.

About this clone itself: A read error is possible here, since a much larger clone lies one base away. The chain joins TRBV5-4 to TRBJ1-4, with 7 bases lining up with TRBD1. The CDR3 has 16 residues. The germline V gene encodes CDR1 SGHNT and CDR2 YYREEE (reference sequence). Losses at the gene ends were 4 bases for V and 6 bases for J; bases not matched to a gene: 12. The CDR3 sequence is CASSAQGGGSDEKLFF. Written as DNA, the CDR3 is TGTGCCAGCAGCGCGCAGGGGGGGGGCTCGGATGAAAAACTGTTTTTT.

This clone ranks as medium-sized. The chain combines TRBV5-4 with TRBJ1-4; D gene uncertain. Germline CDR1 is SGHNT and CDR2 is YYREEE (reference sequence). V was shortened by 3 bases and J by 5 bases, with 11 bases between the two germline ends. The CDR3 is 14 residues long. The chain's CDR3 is CASSSSDENEKLFF. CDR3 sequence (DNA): TGTGCCAGCAGCTCATCAGACGAAAATGAAAAACTGTTTTTT.

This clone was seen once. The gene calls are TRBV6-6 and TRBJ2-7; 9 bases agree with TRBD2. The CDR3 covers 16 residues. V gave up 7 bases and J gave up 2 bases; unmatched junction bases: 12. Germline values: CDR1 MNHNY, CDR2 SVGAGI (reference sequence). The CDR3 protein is CASMGDPEREAYEQYF. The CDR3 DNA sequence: TGTGCCAGCATGGGGGATCCTGAGCGGGAGGCCTACGAGCAGTACTTC.

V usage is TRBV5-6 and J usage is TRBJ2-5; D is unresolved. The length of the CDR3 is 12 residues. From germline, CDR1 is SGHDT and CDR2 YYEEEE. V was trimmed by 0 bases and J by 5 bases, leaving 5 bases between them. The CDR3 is CASSLVWETQYF. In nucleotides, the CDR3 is TGTGCCAGCAGCTTGGTTTGGGAGACCCAGTACTTC.

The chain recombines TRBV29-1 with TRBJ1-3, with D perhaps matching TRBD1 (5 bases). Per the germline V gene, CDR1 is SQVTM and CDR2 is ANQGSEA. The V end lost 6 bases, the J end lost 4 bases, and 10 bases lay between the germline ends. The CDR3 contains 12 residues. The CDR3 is CSVSNRGNTIYF. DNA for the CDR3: TGCAGCGTGAGCAACAGGGGAAACACCATATATTTT. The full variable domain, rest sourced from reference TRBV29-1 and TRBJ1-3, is SAVISQKPSRDICQRGTSLTIQCQVDSQVTMMFWYRQQPGQSLTLIATANQGSEATYESGFVIDKFPISRPNLTFSTLTVSNMSPEDSSIYLCSVSNRGNTIYFGEGSWLTVV.

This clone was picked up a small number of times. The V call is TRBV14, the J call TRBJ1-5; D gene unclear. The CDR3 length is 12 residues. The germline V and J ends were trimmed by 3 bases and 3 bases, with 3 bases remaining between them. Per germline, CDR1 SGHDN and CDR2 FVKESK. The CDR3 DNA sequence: TGTGCCAGCAGCCAGTACAATCAGCCCCAGCATTTT. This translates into CASSQYNQPQHF.

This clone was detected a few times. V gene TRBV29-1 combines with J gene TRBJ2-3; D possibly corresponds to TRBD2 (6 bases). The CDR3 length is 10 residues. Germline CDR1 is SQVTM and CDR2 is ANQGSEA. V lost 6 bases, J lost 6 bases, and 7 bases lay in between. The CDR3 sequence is CSVGRDTQYF. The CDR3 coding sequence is TGCAGCGTAGGGAGGGATACGCAGTATTTT.

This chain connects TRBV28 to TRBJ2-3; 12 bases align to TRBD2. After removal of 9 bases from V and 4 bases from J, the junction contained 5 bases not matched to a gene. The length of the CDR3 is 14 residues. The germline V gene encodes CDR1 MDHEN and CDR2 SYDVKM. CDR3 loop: CARPTSGGPDTQYF. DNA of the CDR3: TGTGCCAGGCCCACTAGCGGGGGGCCAGATACGCAGTATTTT.

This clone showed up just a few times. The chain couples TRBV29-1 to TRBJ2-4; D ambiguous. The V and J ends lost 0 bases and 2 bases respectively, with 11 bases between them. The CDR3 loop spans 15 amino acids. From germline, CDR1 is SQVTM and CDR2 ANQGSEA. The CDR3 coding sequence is TGCAGCGTTGAAGATAATCTGGGATCCAAAAACATTCAGTACTTC. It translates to CSVEDNLGSKNIQYF.

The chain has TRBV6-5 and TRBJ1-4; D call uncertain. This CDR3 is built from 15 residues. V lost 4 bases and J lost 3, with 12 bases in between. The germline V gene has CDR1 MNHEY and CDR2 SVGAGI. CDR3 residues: CASSSSVTANEKLFF. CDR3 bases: TGTGCCAGCAGTTCCTCGGTTACAGCTAATGAAAAACTGTTTTTT.

The CDR3 reads CAWSVIDTQYF. DNA for the CDR3: TGTGCCTGGAGTGTAATAGATACGCAGTATTTT. V and J are TRBV30 and TRBJ2-3; no firm D call. CDR1 and CDR2 from the germline V gene are GTSNPN and SVGIG (reference sequence). V lost 0 bases and J lost 5, with 3 bases in between. The CDR3 is 11 amino acids.

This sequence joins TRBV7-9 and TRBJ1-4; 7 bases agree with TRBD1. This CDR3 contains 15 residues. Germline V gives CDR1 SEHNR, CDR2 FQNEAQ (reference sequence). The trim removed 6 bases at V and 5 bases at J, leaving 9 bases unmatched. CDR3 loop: CASSPAGQLNEKLFF. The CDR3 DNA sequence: TGTGCCAGCAGTCCCGCGGGACAGTTAAATGAAAAACTGTTTTTT.

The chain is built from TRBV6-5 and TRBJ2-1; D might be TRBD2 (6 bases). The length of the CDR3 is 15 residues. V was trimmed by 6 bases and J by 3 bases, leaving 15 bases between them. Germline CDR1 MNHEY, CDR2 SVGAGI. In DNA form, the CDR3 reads TGTGCCAGCAGGGAAACCGGGACTGGCTACAATGAGCAGTTCTTC. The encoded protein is CASRETGTGYNEQFF.